One and the same sample provided the 10 T cell receptor beta chains below, sequenced in a study of human T cells and chemical hapten exposure. As for time point: patch test 1, 2 weeks after DPC sensitization. Specified treatment: therapeutic diphenylcyclopropenone sensitization with weekly scalp DPC. MiXCR, run by TCRdb on the RACE reads, gives a single entry per CDR3 protein. The sample records around 190,000 distinct CDR3 sequences, 20% to 25% being singletons. The input for sequencing was whole blood, taken in connection with sensitization to the hapten diphenylcyclopropenone (DPC). Every receptor here comes from a woman aged 50 to 60 with alopecia areata. Some clones in this sample may be carry-over from other donors' samples.

This clonotype has only a few counts. V is TRBV5-1 and J is TRBJ2-5; unclear D gene. CDR1 is SGHRS, CDR2 YFSETQ, per germline. The CDR3 contains 13 residues. V gave up 4 bases and J gave up 5 bases, with 12 bases separating them. The CDR3 here is CASSPAPTETQYF. The CDR3 nucleotides read TGCGCCAGCAGCCCAGCCCCAACGGAGACCCAGTACTTC.

CDR3 protein: CASSDPRRSSYNEQFF. CDR3 coding DNA: TGTGCCAGCAGTGATCCCAGGCGTAGCTCCTACAATGAGCAGTTCTTC. This rearrangement joins TRBV25-1 to TRBJ2-1; no definite D call. This CDR3 contains 16 residues. With 3 bases removed from V and 0 bases from J, the gap between germline ends came to 12 bases. The germline V gene encodes CDR1 MGHDK and CDR2 SYGVNS.

This chain connects TRBV7-2 to TRBJ2-2, with unresolved D. The CDR3 is 18 amino acids. Between the trimmed V and J ends, which lost 4 bases and 3 bases, there was a span of 21 bases. CDR1 SGHTA and CDR2 FQGNSA come from the germline V gene. The CDR3 nucleotides are TGTGCCAGCAGCTCTTTTACGGGTCTTTGGCAGGACACCGGGGAGCTGTTTTTT. Its protein is CASSSFTGLWQDTGELFF.

V gene TRBV11-1 combines with J gene TRBJ1-5, with 7 bases identical to TRBD1. CDR1 is SGHAT and CDR2 is FQDESV in the germline V gene (reference sequence). V lost 5 bases and J lost 5; bases outside the gene matches: 9. The CDR3 loop spans 15 amino acids. CDR3 sequence (DNA): TGTGCCAGCAGCATTAGCTACAGGGGAGATCAGCCCCAGCATTTT. Amino acids: CASSISYRGDQPQHF.

This clonotype was observed at least ten times. J is TRBJ2-3 and V is TRBV10-3, with D perhaps given as TRBD1 or TRBD2 (5 bases each). The CDR3 is made up of 13 amino acids. V was trimmed by 6 bases and J by 6 bases, leaving 13 bases between them. Germline V gives CDR1 ENHRY, CDR2 SYGVKD. This chain's CDR3 is CAISDTGHDTQYF. The DNA of the CDR3 is TGTGCCATCAGCGACACGGGGCACGATACGCAGTATTTT.

The rearrangement uses TRBV14 and TRBJ1-2, with D possibly matching TRBD1 (5 bases). Trimming stripped 4 bases from V and 8 bases from J, with 20 bases between. Germline V gene sequence: CDR1 SGHDN, CDR2 FVKESK. The CDR3 has 15 amino acids. CDR3 bases: TGTGCCAGCAGCCGTTTCGGCCAGGGCGTGGGCGGCTACACCTTC. Translating gives CASSRFGQGVGGYTF.

V is TRBV10-3 and J is TRBJ2-1; 9 nucleotides align to TRBD2. CDR3 length equals 14 residues. After removal of 4 bases from V and 7 bases from J, the junction contained 5 bases not matched to a gene. Germline assignment: CDR1 ENHRY and CDR2 SYGVKD. CDR3 sequence reads: CAISVAGVNNEQFF. In DNA form, the CDR3 reads TGTGCCATCAGTGTAGCGGGAGTAAATAATGAGCAGTTCTTC.

The CDR3 is CSVVGGSSYNEQFF. The CDR3 bases are TGCAGCGTTGTCGGGGGAAGCTCCTACAATGAGCAGTTCTTC. This chain links TRBV29-1 with TRBJ2-1, with a weak D call TRBD2 (6 bases). The V end was cut by 4 bases, the J end by 0 bases, with 10 bases between. The germline V gene has CDR1 SQVTM and CDR2 ANQGSEA. This CDR3 contains 14 residues.

The chain joins TRBV10-3 to TRBJ1-3, with no clear D. Trimming cost V 0 bases and J 0 bases, with 6 bases left between them. The germline V gene has CDR1 ENHRY and CDR2 SYGVKD. The CDR3 consists of 15 residues. The CDR3 sequence: CAISESLGSGNTIYF. As DNA, the CDR3 is TGTGCCATCAGTGAGTCGCTGGGCTCTGGAAACACCATATATTTT.

The J gene is TRBJ1-1, the V gene TRBV15; D remains ambiguous. The CDR3 extends over 14 amino acids. In germline, CDR1 is LNHNV, CDR2 YYDKDF (reference sequence). V dropped 0 bases and J dropped 6 bases, with 11 bases sitting between them. CDR3 DNA sequence: TGTGCCACCAGCAGAGATTGGTTTATCTCTGAAGCTTTCTTT. The encoded protein is CATSRDWFISEAFF.